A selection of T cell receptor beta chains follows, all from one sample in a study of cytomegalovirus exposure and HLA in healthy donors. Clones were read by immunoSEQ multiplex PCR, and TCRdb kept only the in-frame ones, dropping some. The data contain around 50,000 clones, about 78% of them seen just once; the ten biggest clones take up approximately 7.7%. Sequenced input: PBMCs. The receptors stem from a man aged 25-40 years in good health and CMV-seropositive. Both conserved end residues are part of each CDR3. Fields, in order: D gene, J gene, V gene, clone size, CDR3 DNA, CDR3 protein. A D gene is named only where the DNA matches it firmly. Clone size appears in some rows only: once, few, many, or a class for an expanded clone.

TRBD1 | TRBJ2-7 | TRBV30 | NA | TGTGCCTGGTCCCGACAGGGCGGCTCCGAGCAGTACTTC | CAWSRQGGSEQYF
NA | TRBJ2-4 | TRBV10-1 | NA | TGCGCCAGCAGCACAAGCGGGGCCAAAAACATTCAGTACTTC | CASSTSGAKNIQYF
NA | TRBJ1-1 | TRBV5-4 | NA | TGTGCCAGCAGCTACCCCCAGGGAAAGAACACTGAAGCTTTCTTT | CASSYPQGKNTEAFF
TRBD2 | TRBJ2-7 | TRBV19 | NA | TGTGCCAGTAGTCCCCGACTAGCGGGGGGAGTCGAGCAGTACTTC | CASSPRLAGGVEQYF
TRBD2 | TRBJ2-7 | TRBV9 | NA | TGTGCCAGCAGCCCTCTAGCGGGGGGAAGCTCCTACGAGCAGTACTTC | CASSPLAGGSSYEQYF
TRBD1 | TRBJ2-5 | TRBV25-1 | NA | TGTGCCAGCAGTGAGGGACAGGGCCAAGAGACCCAGTACTTC | CASSEGQGQETQYF
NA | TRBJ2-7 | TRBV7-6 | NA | TGTGCCAGCAGCTTAGAAAACAGGGAGACCTACGAGCAGTACTTC | CASSLENRETYEQYF
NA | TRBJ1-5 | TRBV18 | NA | TGTGCCAGCTCACCAACTCTGCAGCCCCAGCATTTT | CASSPTLQPQHF
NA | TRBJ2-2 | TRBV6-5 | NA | TGTGCCAGCAGTCGCGACACCGGGGAGCTGTTTTTT | CASSRDTGELFF
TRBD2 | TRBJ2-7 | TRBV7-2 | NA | TGTGCCAGCAGCTTAGCCGGCGGGGGGGCAGCTTACGAGCAGTACTTC | CASSLAGGGAAYEQYF
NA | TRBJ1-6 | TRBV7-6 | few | TGTGCCAGCAGCTTAGTAGAGGGCGGTAGCAATTCACCCCTCCACTTT | CASSLVEGGSNSPLHF
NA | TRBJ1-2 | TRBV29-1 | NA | TGCAGCGTTGAGCCTCACAGTAACTATGGCTACACCTTC | CSVEPHSNYGYTF
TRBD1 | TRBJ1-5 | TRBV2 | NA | TGTGCCAGCAGGCCCCAGGGGGTAGTAGATCAGCCCCAGCATTTT | CASRPQGVVDQPQHF
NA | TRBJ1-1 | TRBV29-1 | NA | TGCAGCGTTGGTGGGGGGGACACTGAAGCTTTCTTT | CSVGGGDTEAFF
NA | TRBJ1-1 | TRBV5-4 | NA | TGTGCCAGCAGCCCGTTAGACAGGAAACAAGCTTTCTTT | CASSPLDRKQAFF
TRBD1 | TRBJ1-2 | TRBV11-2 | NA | TGTGCCAGCAGCCCAGGGACAGACGGCTACACCTTC | CASSPGTDGYTF
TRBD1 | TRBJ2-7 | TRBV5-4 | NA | TGTGCCAGCAGTTACCCAGGGGGCGCGTCTAACGAGCAGTACTTC | CASSYPGGASNEQYF
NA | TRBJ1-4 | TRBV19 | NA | TGTGCCGCATCAGGATGGGGAGAACTTGGCGAAAAACTGTTTTTT | CAASGWGELGEKLFF
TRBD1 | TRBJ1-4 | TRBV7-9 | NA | TGTGCCAGCAGCCGCACAGGGGCCGGTGAAAAACTGTTTTTT | CASSRTGAGEKLFF
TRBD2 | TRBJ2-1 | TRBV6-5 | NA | TGTGCCAGCAGTTACTCGAGCGGGGGGGGTAACAATGAGCAGTTCTTC | CASSYSSGGGNNEQFF
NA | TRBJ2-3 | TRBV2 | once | TGTGCCAGCAGTGATCCACCAGGGGCAGTCACAGATACGCAGTATTTT | CASSDPPGAVTDTQYF
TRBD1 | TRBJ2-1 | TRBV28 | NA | TGTGCCAGCAGTTCTCTAGGGGACAGCTACGATGAGCAGTTCTTC | CASSSLGDSYDEQFF
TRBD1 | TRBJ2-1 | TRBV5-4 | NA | TGTGCCAGCAGCACGGGACAGGGCCCCTACAATGAGCAGTTCTTC | CASSTGQGPYNEQFF
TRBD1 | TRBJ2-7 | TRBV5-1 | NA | TGCGCCAGCAGCTTGAGGGGGCAGTACCCCGAGCAGTACTTC | CASSLRGQYPEQYF
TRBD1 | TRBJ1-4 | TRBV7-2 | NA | TGTGCCAGCAGCCCGCTGGGACAGGGGGCGGTTTCTCCTAATGAAAAACTGTTTTTT | CASSPLGQGAVSPNEKLFF
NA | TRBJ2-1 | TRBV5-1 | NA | TGCGCCAGCAGTAGTGGCGGGACCTTAGATGAGCAGTTCTTC | CASSSGGTLDEQFF
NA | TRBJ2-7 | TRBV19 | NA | TGTGCCAGTAGTCAGAACAGGGACTACGAGCAGTACTTC | CASSQNRDYEQYF
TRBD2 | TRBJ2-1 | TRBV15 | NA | TGTGCCACCAGCACCGTGGGGCGGGGGTGGAATGAGCAGTTCTTC | CATSTVGRGWNEQFF
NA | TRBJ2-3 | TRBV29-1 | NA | TGCAGCGTTGAAGAAGAAGACAAAGATACGCAGTATTTT | CSVEEEDKDTQYF
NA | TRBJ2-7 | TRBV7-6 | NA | TGTGCCAGCAGCTTGTCTGGGGGCAGGGCTGGCGACGAGCAGTACTTC | CASSLSGGRAGDEQYF
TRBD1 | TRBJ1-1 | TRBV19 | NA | TGTGCCAGTAGTACTCGTGGGACAGGGGGCCCTGAAGCTTTCTTT | CASSTRGTGGPEAFF
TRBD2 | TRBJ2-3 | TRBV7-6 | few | TGTGCCAGCAGCTTAGCTAGCGGGGGCCTCACAGATACGCAGTATTTT | CASSLASGGLTDTQYF
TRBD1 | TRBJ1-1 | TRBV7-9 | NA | TGTGCCAGCAGCTTAGGGGGCTCCAGGGGGTTGGGAACTGAAGCTTTCTTT | CASSLGGSRGLGTEAFF
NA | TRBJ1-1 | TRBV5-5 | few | TGTGCCAGCAGCCCGCTAAGGGGCTCAGGGAACACTGAAGCTTTCTTT | CASSPLRGSGNTEAFF
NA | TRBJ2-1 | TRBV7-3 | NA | TGTGCCAGCAGCCCCGGGGGGCGTAACAATGAGCAGTTCTTC | CASSPGGRNNEQFF
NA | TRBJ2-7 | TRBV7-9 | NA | TGTGCCAGCAGCTTAGTCGCTAGCTCCGACGAGCAGTACTTC | CASSLVASSDEQYF
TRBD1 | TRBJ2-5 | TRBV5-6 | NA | TGTGCCAGCAGCTTCCGACAGGGGGCCTGGGAGACCCAGTACTTC | CASSFRQGAWETQYF
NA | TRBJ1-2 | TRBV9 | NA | TGTGCCAGCAGCCCAGGAACGAATGGCTACACCTTC | CASSPGTNGYTF
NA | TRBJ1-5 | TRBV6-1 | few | TGTGCCAGCAGTGCCTATTCCGGGACAAGCAATCAGCCCCAGCATTTT | CASSAYSGTSNQPQHF
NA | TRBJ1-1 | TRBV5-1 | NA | TGCGCCAGCAGCCCAGGCCTGAACACTGAAGCTTTCTTT | CASSPGLNTEAFF
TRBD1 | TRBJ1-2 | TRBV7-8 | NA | TGTGCCAGCAGCTCTGGGCCGACAGGGTATAACTATGGCTACACCTTC | CASSSGPTGYNYGYTF
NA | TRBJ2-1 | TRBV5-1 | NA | TGCGCCAGCAGCTTGGGGGGCGGATTCTCCTACAATGAGCAGTTCTTC | CASSLGGGFSYNEQFF
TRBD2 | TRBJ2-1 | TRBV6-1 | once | TGTGCCAGCAGGCGGGGGGCGAGCTCCTACAATGAGCAGTTCTTC | CASRRGASSYNEQFF
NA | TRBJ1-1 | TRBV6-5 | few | TGTGCCAGCAGTCCGACAGGTTGGAACACTGAAGCTTTCTTT | CASSPTGWNTEAFF
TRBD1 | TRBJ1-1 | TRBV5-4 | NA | TGTGCCAGCAGCAGGGACAGGGATGGCACTGAAGCTTTCTTT | CASSRDRDGTEAFF
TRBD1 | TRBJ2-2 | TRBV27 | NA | TGTGCCAGCAGACCCGGGACAGGGGTTCGGACCGGGGAGCTGTTTTTT | CASRPGTGVRTGELFF
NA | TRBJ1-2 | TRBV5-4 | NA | TGTGCCAGCAGCTTTGAGGCAGGGAACTATGGCTACACCTTC | CASSFEAGNYGYTF
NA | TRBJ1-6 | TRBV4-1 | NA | TGCGCCAGCAGCCAAGTGGGGGCCGGTAATTCACCCCTCCACTTT | CASSQVGAGNSPLHF
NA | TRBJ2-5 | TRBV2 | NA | TGTGCCAGCAGTCTTACAGGACTACACCAAGAGACCCAGTACTTC | CASSLTGLHQETQYF
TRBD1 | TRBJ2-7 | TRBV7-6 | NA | TGTGCCAGCAGCTTCGGGACAGGGGGTTCATACGAGCAGTACTTC | CASSFGTGGSYEQYF
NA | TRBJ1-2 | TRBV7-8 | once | TGTGCCAGCAGCCTAGAATGGCAGGGTAGCTATGGCTACACCTTC | CASSLEWQGSYGYTF
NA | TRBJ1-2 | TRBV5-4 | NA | TGTGCCAGCAGCTTTAGTCACGGAGCTCTATCAGGCTACACCTTC | CASSFSHGALSGYTF
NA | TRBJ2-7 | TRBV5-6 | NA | TGTGCCAGCAGCTTGGGCAGTTCCTACGAGCAGTACTTC | CASSLGSSYEQYF
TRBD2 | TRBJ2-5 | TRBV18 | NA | TGTGCCAGCTCGGATTATGGGACTAGCGGTAAAGAGACCCAGTACTTC | CASSDYGTSGKETQYF